This passage covers 7 T cell receptor beta chains from one sample sequenced in a study of blood T cells in healthy people across ages. PCR was performed a second time for 7 to 11 cycles using a sample-barcoded 5' primer and a J-beta primer mix. TCRdb independently ran MiXCR on the 5' RACE reads; one entry per CDR3 protein. This repertoire shows approximately 690,000 distinct CDR3 sequences, approximately 50% found once; its top ten account for around 37%. The sequenced sample consisted of blood. The receptors here all came from a man in his sixties in good health.

The chain joins TRBV5-6 to TRBJ1-6; no reliable D call. CDR3 length: 16 residues. Trimming took off 0 bases at V and 1 base at J, with 8 bases between the two ends. CDR1 and CDR2 (germline): SGHDT, YYEEEE. CDR3 residues: CASSLDGVSYNSPLHF. The CDR3 DNA is TGTGCCAGCAGCTTGGATGGGGTGTCCTATAATTCACCCCTCCACTTT.

The chain recombines TRBV20-1 with TRBJ2-3; a weak D match, TRBD1 (7 bases). CDR1 and CDR2 from the germline V gene are DFQATT and SNEGSKA (reference sequence). The CDR3 has 14 residues. The CDR3 loop is CSPTGRHQGDTQYF. CDR3 DNA: TGCAGCCCGACAGGGAGGCACCAGGGAGATACGCAGTATTTT.

The CDR3 loop is CASSSRTGGQETQYF. As DNA, the CDR3 is TGTGCCAGCTCATCGCGCACAGGGGGCCAAGAGACCCAGTACTTC. The rearrangement links TRBV7-2 to TRBJ2-5, with 8 bases matching TRBD1. The J segment lost 1 base and the V segment lost 8 bases, leaving 9 bases of the junction unmatched. The CDR3 has 15 amino acids. Per the germline V gene, CDR1 is SGHTA and CDR2 is FQGNSA.

This chain connects TRBV20-1 to TRBJ1-2, with a possible D match to TRBD1 (6 bases). V dropped 5 bases and J dropped 7 bases, with 14 bases sitting between them. The germline gives CDR1 DFQATT, CDR2 SNEGSKA (reference sequence). This CDR3 has 12 residues. The CDR3 reads CSAAQGAGGYTF. CDR3 DNA: TGCAGTGCTGCACAGGGAGCCGGTGGCTACACCTTC.

The V call is TRBV11-3, the J call TRBJ2-3; TRBD2 agrees at 9 bases. Trimming removed 4 bases from V and 5 bases from J; junction bases left unmatched: 7. From germline, CDR1 is SGHNT and CDR2 YENEEA. CDR3 length: 15 residues. The CDR3 DNA is TGTGCCAGCAGCTACAGCGGGGGGTTTGAAGATACGCAGTATTTT. This translates into CASSYSGGFEDTQYF.

This chain joins TRBV29-1 and TRBJ2-5; D may be TRBD2 (5 bases). From germline, CDR1 is SQVTM and CDR2 ANQGSEA. CDR3 length equals 13 residues. Trimming cost V 6 bases and J 11 bases, with 22 bases left between them. The CDR3, as DNA: TGCAGCGTGGAGGACGGGTTCTCCTATGAGCAGTACTTC. As protein: CSVEDGFSYEQYF.

V and J are TRBV9 and TRBJ2-5; no reliable D call. From germline, CDR1 is SGDLS and CDR2 YYNGEE. V was clipped by 1 base and J by 0 bases, with 7 bases between them. The CDR3 loop spans 14 amino acids. CDR3 DNA sequence: TGTGCCAGCAGCGTAAGCTCGTACCAAGAGACCCAGTACTTC. It encodes CASSVSSYQETQYF.